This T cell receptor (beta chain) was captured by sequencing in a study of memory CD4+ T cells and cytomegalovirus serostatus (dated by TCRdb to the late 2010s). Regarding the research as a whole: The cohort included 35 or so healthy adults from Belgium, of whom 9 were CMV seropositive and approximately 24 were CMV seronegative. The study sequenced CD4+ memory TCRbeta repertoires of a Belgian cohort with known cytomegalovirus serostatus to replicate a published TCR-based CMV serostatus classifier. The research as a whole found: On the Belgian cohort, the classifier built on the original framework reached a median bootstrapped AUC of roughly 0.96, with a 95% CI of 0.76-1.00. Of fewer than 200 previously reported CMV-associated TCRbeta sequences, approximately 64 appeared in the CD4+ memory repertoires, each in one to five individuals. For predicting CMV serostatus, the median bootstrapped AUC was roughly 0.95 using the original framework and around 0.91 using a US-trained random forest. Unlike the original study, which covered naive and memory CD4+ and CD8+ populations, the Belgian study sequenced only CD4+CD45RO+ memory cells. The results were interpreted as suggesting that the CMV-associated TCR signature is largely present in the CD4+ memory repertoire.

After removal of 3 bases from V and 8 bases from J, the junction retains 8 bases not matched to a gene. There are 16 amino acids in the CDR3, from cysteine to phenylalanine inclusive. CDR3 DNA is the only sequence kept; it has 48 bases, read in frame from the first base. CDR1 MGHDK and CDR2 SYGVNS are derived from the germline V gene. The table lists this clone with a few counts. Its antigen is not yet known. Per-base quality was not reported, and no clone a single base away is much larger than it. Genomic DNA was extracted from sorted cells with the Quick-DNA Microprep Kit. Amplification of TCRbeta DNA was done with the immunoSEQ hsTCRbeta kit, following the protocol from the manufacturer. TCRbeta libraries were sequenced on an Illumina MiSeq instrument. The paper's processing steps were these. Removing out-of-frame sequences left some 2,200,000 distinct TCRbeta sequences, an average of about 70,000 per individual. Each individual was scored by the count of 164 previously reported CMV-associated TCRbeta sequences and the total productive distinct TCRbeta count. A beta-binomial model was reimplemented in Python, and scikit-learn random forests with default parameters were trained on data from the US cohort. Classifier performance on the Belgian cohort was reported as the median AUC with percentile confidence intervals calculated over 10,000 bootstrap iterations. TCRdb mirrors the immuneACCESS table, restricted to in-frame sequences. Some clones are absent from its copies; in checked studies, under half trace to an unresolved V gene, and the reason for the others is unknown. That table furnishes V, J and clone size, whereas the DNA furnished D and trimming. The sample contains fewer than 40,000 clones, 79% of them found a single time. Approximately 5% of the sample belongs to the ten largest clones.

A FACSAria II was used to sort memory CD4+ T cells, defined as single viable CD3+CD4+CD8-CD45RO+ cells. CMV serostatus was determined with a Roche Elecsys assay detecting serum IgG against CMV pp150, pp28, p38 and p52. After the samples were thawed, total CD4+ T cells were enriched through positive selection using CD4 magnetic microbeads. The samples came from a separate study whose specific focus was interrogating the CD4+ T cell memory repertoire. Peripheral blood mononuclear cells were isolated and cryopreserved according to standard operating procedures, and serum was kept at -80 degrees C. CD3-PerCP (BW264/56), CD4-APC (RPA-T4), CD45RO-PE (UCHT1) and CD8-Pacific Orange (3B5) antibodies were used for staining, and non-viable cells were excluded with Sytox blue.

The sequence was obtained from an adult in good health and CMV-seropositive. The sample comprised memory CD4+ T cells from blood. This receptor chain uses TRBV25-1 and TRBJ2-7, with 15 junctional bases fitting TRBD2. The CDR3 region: CASSEGGLAGGVKQYF. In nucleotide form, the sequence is TGTGCCAGCAGTGAGGGGGGACTAGCGGGGGGAGTCAAGCAGTACTTC.